This T cell receptor (beta chain) was sequenced for a study of T cells in tuberculosis. The ends were cut back, 5 bases at V and 3 bases at J, with 8 bases in the middle. The CDR3 sequence is 13 residues long. The germline V gene has CDR1 SGHTA and CDR2 FQGNSA. The table came from immunoSEQ multiplex PCR; TCRdb's copy has only in-frame clones and leaves some out. The repertoire includes 33,000 or so clones, 93% of them detected once, and more than 6.5% sits in the top ten. The sequencing sample was made of PBMCs. This TCR came from a donor aged 10-29 years with latent tuberculosis or without tuberculosis infection. This chain connects TRBV7-2 to TRBJ1-5; D is uncertain. The CDR3 sequence: CASSPEANQPQHF. The CDR3 DNA sequence: TGTGCCAGCAGCCCCGAAGCCAATCAGCCCCAGCATTTT.